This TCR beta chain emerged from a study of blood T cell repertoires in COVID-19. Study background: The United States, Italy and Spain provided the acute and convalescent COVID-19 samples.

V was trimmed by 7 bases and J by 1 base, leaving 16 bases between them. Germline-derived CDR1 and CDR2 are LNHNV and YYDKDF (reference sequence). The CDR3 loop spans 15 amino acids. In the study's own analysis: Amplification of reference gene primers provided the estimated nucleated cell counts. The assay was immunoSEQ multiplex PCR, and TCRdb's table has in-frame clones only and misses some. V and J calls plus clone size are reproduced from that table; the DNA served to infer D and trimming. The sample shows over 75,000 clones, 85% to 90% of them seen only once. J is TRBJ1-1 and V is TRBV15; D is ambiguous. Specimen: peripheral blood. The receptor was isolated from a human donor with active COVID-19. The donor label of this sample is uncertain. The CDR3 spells CATNSPRRENTEAFF. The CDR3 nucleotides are TGTGCCACCAACTCGCCCAGGCGGGAGAACACTGAAGCTTTCTTT. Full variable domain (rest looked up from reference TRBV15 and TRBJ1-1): DAMVIQNPRYQVTQFGKPVTLSCSQTLNHNVMYWYQQKSSQAPKLLFHYYDKDFNNEADTPDNFQSRRPNTSFCFLDIRSPGLGDTAMYLCATNSPRRENTEAFFGQGTRLTVV.